The present T cell receptor (beta chain) was sequenced within a study of cytomegalovirus exposure and HLA in healthy donors. Study observations and caveats: CMV serostatus was the only recorded immune exposure for donors. Analysis was carried out at a later point, and it linked a missense DCLRE1C variant to TCR beta V- and J-gene trimming. The authors reported that TCR beta sequences could predict HLA-A and HLA-B alleles. These predictions were accurate for most subjects in the first cohort. Whilst most TCR sequences proved rare, a subset of public TCRs occurred across many donors.

From germline, CDR1 is LGHNA and CDR2 YNFKEQ. The CDR3 is made up of 17 amino acids. The J segment lost 4 bases and the V segment lost 4 bases, leaving 12 bases of the junction unmatched. The PCR made use of 60 Vbeta and 13 Jbeta primers. The repertoire was sequenced with immunoSEQ multiplex PCR; TCRdb's copy has only in-frame clones and lacks some. The table records fewer than 300,000 clones, 86% of them present only once. On this clone itself: Its antigen is not known.

The source is a man in his forties in good health and CMV-seropositive. Material: PBMCs. The genes are TRBV4-2 and TRBJ2-3; 9 bases are shared with TRBD2. The chain's CDR3 is CASSRTSGREGPDTQYF. The CDR3 DNA follows: TGTGCCAGCAGCCGGACCTCCGGGCGGGAGGGCCCAGATACGCAGTATTTT.